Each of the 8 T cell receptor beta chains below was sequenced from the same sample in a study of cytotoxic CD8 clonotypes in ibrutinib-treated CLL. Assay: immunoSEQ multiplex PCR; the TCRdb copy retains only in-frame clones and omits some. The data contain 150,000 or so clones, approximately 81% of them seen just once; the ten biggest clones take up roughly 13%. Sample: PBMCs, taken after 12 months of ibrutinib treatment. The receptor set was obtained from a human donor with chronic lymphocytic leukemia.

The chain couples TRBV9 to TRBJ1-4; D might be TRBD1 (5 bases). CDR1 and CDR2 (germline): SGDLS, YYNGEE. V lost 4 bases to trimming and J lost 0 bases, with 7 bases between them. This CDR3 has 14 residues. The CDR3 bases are TGTGCCAGCAGCCTAGGGGCAACTAATGAAAAACTGTTTTTT. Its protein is CASSLGATNEKLFF.

In DNA, the CDR3 is TGCGCCAGCAGCCAAAGCGGGCGGGAGGGCCAGGATGAGCAGTTCTTC. Translation: CASSQSGREGQDEQFF. The chain recombines TRBV4-1 with TRBJ2-1, with 9 nucleotides matching TRBD2. V dropped 2 bases and J dropped 8; count of bases not matched to a gene: 10. The V gene's germline CDR1 is MGHRA and CDR2 YSYEKL. The CDR3 spans 16 residues.

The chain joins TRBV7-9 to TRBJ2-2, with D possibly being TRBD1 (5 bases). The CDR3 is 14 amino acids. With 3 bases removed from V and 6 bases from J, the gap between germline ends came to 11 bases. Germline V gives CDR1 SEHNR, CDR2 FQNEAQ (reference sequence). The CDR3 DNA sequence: TGTGCCAGCAGCTTTGGGGTGGGGCCCGGGGAGCTGTTTTTT. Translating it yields CASSFGVGPGELFF.

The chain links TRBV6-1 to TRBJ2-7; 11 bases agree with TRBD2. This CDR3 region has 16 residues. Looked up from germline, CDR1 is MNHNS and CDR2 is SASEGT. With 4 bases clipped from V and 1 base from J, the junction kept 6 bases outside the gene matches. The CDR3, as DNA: TGTGCCAGCAGTGGACTAGCGGGAAACCCTTCCTACGAGCAGTACTTC. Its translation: CASSGLAGNPSYEQYF.

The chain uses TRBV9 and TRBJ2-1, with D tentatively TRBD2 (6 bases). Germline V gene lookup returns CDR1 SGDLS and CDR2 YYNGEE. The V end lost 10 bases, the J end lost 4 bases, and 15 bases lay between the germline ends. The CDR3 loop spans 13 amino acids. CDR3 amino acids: CASDAGTYNEQFF. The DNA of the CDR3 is TGTGCCTCAGATGCGGGGACGTACAATGAGCAGTTCTTC.

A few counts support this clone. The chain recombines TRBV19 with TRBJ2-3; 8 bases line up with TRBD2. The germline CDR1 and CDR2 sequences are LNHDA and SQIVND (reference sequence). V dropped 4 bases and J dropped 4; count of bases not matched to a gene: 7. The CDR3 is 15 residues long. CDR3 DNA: TGTGCCAGTAGTACGATAGCGGGAAGGCCAGATACGCAGTATTTT. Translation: CASSTIAGRPDTQYF.

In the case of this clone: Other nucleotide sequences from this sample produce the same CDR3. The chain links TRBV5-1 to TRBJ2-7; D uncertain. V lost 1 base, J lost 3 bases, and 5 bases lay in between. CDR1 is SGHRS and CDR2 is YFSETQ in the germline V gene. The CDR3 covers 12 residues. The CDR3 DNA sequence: TGCGCCAGCAGCTTGCCAAGCTACGAGCAGTACTTC. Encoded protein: CASSLPSYEQYF. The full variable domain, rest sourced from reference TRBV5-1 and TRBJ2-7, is KAGVTQTPRYLIKTRGQQVTLSCSPISGHRSVSWYQQTPGQGLQFLFEYFSETQRNKGNFPGRFSGRQFSNSRSEMNVSTLELGDSALYLCASSLPSYEQYFGPGTRLTVT.

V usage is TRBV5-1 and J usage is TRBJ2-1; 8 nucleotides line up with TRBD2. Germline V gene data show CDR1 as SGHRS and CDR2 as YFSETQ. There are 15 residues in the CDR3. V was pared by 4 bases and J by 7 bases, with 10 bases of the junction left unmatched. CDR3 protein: CASSLLAGQPNEQFF. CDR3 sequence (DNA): TGCGCCAGCAGCCTGCTAGCGGGCCAACCAAATGAGCAGTTCTTC. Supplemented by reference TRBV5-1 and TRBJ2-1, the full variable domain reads KAGVTQTPRYLIKTRGQQVTLSCSPISGHRSVSWYQQTPGQGLQFLFEYFSETQRNKGNFPGRFSGRQFSNSRSEMNVSTLELGDSALYLCASSLLAGQPNEQFFGPGTRLTVL.